The 27 T cell receptor beta chains reported below all come from one sample, sequenced in a study of monozygotic twins with inflammatory bowel disease. Reprocessing the 5' RACE reads, TCRdb reports a single entry for every CDR3 protein and omits DNA. Its listing shows approximately 330,000 distinct CDR3 sequences. The sequencing input was blood. The receptor source for this set is a human donor with ulcerative colitis or Crohn's disease, or a healthy co-twin of an affected twin (not recorded which).

The V gene is TRBV7-2, the J gene TRBJ2-1; TCRdb designates TRBD1, a call that cannot be tested without DNA. This CDR3 spans 15 amino acids. In germline, CDR1 is SGHTA, CDR2 FQGNSA. The CDR3: CASSPRDSSYNEQFF.

V usage is TRBV6-2 or TRBV6-3 and J usage is TRBJ1-1; absent DNA, TCRdb's TRBD1 call cannot be checked. The CDR3 totals 12 residues. Per germline, CDR1 MNHEY and CDR2 SVGEGT. The CDR3 loop is CASKGAAKEAFF.

This chain connects TRBV10-3 to TRBJ1-3. CDR1 and CDR2 (germline): ENHRY, SYGVKD. The CDR3 extends over 14 amino acids. The CDR3 spells CASSSANSGNTIYF.

The chain uses TRBV5-1 and TRBJ1-2; the TCRdb D gene call, TRBD1, has no DNA to confirm it. The CDR3 spans 15 residues. In germline, CDR1 is SGHRS, CDR2 YFSETQ. Here the CDR3 reads CASREGHSSDYGYTF.

The V call is TRBV29-1, the J call TRBJ2-1; TCRdb's D call, TRBD2, is unchecked because there is no DNA. Per germline, CDR1 SQVTM and CDR2 ANQGSEA. The CDR3 sequence is 14 residues long. CDR3: CTGGTSGRANEQFF.

The chain employs TRBV5-1 and TRBJ2-2; TCRdb indicates TRBD1, and absent DNA this call remains unverified. The CDR3 covers 16 residues. CDR1 and CDR2 (germline): SGHRS, YFSETQ. CDR3 sequence reads: CASSFGGLLDTGELFF.

The chain carries TRBV24-1 and TRBJ2-1; lacking DNA, the TRBD2 call made by TCRdb goes unchecked. Germline CDR1 and CDR2: KGHDR and SFDVKD. The CDR3 consists of 13 residues. CDR3 region: CATSAREREVQFF.

V gene TRBV20-1 combines with J gene TRBJ2-1; TCRdb picks TRBD2, but there is no DNA to check that call. The germline V gene encodes CDR1 DFQATT and CDR2 SNEGSKA (reference sequence). This CDR3 is 16 amino acids long. Here the CDR3 reads CSAGTSGRTSYNEQFF.

V is TRBV5-1 and J is TRBJ2-1. The CDR3 totals 15 residues. Per germline, CDR1 SGHRS and CDR2 YFSETQ. The CDR3 reads CASSLERPRSNEQFF.

CDR3 region: CASRRQRGDEKLFF. The V call is TRBV12-3 or TRBV12-4, the J call TRBJ1-4; TCRdb gives TRBD1 as the D gene, but with no DNA this cannot be confirmed. This CDR3 is 14 amino acids long.

V gene TRBV30 combines with J gene TRBJ2-4; the TRBD2 assignment by TCRdb is unverifiable without DNA. The CDR3 totals 16 residues. Per germline, CDR1 GTSNPN and CDR2 SVGIG (reference sequence). This CDR3 is CAWSVGGDVAKNMQYF.

The chain links TRBV5-1 to TRBJ2-2; as DNA is missing, the TRBD1 call by TCRdb cannot be tested. CDR1 SGHRS and CDR2 YFSETQ come from the germline V gene. The CDR3 extends over 17 amino acids. This CDR3 reads CASSLALGGRFPGELFF.

This sequence joins TRBV5-4 and TRBJ2-3; without DNA, the TCRdb call of TRBD1 cannot be checked. CDR1 SGHNT and CDR2 YYREEE come from the germline V gene (reference sequence). The CDR3 runs to 12 residues. This CDR3 is CASSSPDITQYF. Combining the CDR3 with reference TRBV5-4 and TRBJ2-3 gives the whole variable domain ETGVTQSPTHLIKTRGQQVTLRCSSQSGHNTVSWYQQALGQGPQFIFQYYREEENGRGNFPPRFSGLQFPNYSSELNVNALELDDSALYLCASSSPDITQYFGPGTRLTVL.

The chain uses TRBV20-1 and TRBJ1-1. This CDR3 spans 13 amino acids. Germline V lookup: CDR1 DFQATT, CDR2 SNEGSKA (reference sequence). The CDR3 sequence is CSARSGGVTEAFF.

This sequence joins TRBV4-1 and TRBJ2-7; TCRdb calls TRBD2, which cannot be checked without DNA. The CDR3 totals 17 residues. Germline V lookup: CDR1 MGHRA, CDR2 YSYEKL. CDR3 sequence reads: CASSQARLAVGSYEQYF.

The CDR3 protein is CASSTTGYWANVLTF. The rearrangement joins TRBV5-1 to TRBJ2-6; TCRdb designates TRBD1, a call that cannot be tested without DNA. The germline CDR1 and CDR2 sequences are SGHRS and YFSETQ. The CDR3 spans 15 residues.

V gene TRBV20-1 combines with J gene TRBJ2-1; TCRdb's D call of TRBD1 is untestable without DNA. The V gene's germline CDR1 is DFQATT and CDR2 SNEGSKA (reference sequence). The CDR3 runs 14 residues. The chain's CDR3 is CSAPGEGAKNEQFF.

The V gene is TRBV5-1, the J gene TRBJ2-1; TCRdb outputs TRBD1, but without DNA this stays unchecked. This CDR3 is built from 14 residues. The V gene's germline CDR1 is SGHRS and CDR2 YFSETQ. CDR3 protein: CASSPGQSYNEQFF.

The gene calls are TRBV11-2 and TRBJ2-1; TCRdb outputs TRBD1, but without DNA this stays unchecked. CDR3 length equals 16 residues. Per germline, CDR1 SGHAT and CDR2 FQNNGV. Here the CDR3 reads CASSLNPGAGRNEQFF.

V gene TRBV24-1 combines with J gene TRBJ2-7; the D gene TCRdb calls, TRBD1, cannot be checked with no DNA. Germline CDR1 KGHDR, CDR2 SFDVKD. This CDR3 is 13 amino acids long. CDR3 protein: CATSDSGQVEQYF.

This sequence joins TRBV15 and TRBJ2-1; the D call of TRBD2 rests on TCRdb alone, since no DNA is present to check it. Germline V gene lookup returns CDR1 LNHNV and CDR2 YYDKDF (reference sequence). There are 13 residues in the CDR3. This CDR3 is CATSRDKGGDQFF.

The chain uses TRBV20-1 and TRBJ1-2; with no DNA, the TCRdb D assignment of TRBD1 cannot be verified. This CDR3 has 16 residues. CDR1 DFQATT and CDR2 SNEGSKA come from the germline V gene (reference sequence). The CDR3 reads CSARDRGPTTNYGYTF.

V is TRBV18 and J is TRBJ2-1; TCRdb outputs TRBD2, but without DNA this stays unchecked. This CDR3 is 13 amino acids long. Germline V lookup: CDR1 KGHSH, CDR2 LQKENI. CDR3 sequence: CASSVGRYNEQFF.

This sequence joins TRBV5-5 and TRBJ2-2; TCRdb calls TRBD1, which cannot be checked without DNA. Germline values: CDR1 SGHKS, CDR2 YYEKEE (reference sequence). The CDR3 contains 17 residues. This chain's CDR3 is CASSLATGGVNTGELFF.

The gene calls are TRBV6-4 and TRBJ2-2; TCRdb's assignment of TRBD1 cannot be checked, as there is no DNA. The CDR3 runs to 15 residues. Germline CDR1 reads MRHNA; CDR2 reads SNTAGT. The CDR3 protein is CASSPRQGPTGELFF.

This chain uses TRBV20-1 with TRBJ2-1; checking the TCRdb D call of TRBD1 is not possible without DNA. CDR3 length equals 15 residues. Germline V gene lookup returns CDR1 DFQATT and CDR2 SNEGSKA (reference sequence). The CDR3 sequence is CSALPYRGLNNEQFF.

The chain combines TRBV5-1 with TRBJ2-1; TCRdb selects TRBD1, and the lack of DNA leaves this call unchecked. Per germline, CDR1 SGHRS and CDR2 YFSETQ. The length of the CDR3 is 14 residues. CDR3: CASSLAVPGDEQFF.